A single sample gave rise to the 16 T cell receptor beta chains below, sequenced in a study of blood T cell repertoires in COVID-19. Only in-frame clones appear in the TCRdb table, and some are missing; sequencing was by immunoSEQ multiplex PCR. The sample lists around 42,000 clones, under 85% occurring once. Sequenced: peripheral blood. These receptors came from a woman aged 80 or over with acute or convalescent COVID-19.

The chain uses TRBV3-1 (or the pseudogene TRBV3-2) and TRBJ1-2, with TRBD1 matching over 7 bases. CDR3 size: 17 residues. Germline loops: CDR1 LGHDT, CDR2 YNNKEL (reference sequence). V gave up 4 bases and J gave up 1 base; unmatched junction bases: 12. The CDR3 spells CASSRGTASGGNYGYTF. The CDR3 region has the DNA TGTGCCAGCAGCCGGGGGACAGCCTCCGGGGGTAACTATGGCTACACCTTC.

This clone showed up just once. V usage is TRBV5-1 and J usage is TRBJ2-5; 14 nucleotides align to TRBD2. CDR1 is SGHRS, CDR2 YFSETQ, per germline. The CDR3 extends over 17 amino acids. With 4 bases clipped from V and 1 base from J, the junction kept 6 bases outside the gene matches. The CDR3 bases are TGCGCCAGCAGCCTTCGGACTAGCGGGGGGCTCCAAGAGACCCAGTACTTC. Encoded protein: CASSLRTSGGLQETQYF. Based on the CDR3 plus reference TRBV5-1 and TRBJ2-5, the full variable domain is KAGVTQTPRYLIKTRGQQVTLSCSPISGHRSVSWYQQTPGQGLQFLFEYFSETQRNKGNFPGRFSGRQFSNSRSEMNVSTLELGDSALYLCASSLRTSGGLQETQYFGPGTRLLVL.

The chain employs TRBV6-2 or TRBV6-3 and TRBJ1-5, with D perhaps TRBD1 (6 bases). There are 15 residues in the CDR3. CDR1 is MNHEY and CDR2 is SVGEGT in the germline V gene. Trimming removed 6 bases from V and 1 base from J, with 13 bases in between. The DNA of the CDR3 is TGTGCCAGCAGCCTACAGGGTGGGAGCAATCAGCCCCAGCATTTT. Translation gives CASSLQGGSNQPQHF.

The sample holds one count of this clone. V usage is TRBV5-5 and J usage is TRBJ1-4, with a weak D call TRBD1 (5 bases). Germline lookup yields CDR1 SGHKS and CDR2 YYEKEE (reference sequence). Between the trimmed V and J ends, which lost 0 bases and 12 bases, there was a span of 18 bases. The CDR3 consists of 15 residues. CDR3 sequence reads: CASSLAGGLTEELFF. The DNA of the CDR3 is TGTGCCAGCAGCTTGGCCGGGGGACTTACAGAGGAACTGTTTTTT. Using reference TRBV5-5 and TRBJ1-4 for the parts outside the CDR3, the full variable domain is DAGVTQSPTHLIKTRGQQVTLRCSPISGHKSVSWYQQVLGQGPQFIFQYYEKEERGRGNFPDRFSARQFPNYSSELNVNALLLGDSALYLCASSLAGGLTEELFFGSGTQLSVL.

The chain links TRBV3-1 (or the pseudogene TRBV3-2) to TRBJ1-1; 7 bases are shared with TRBD1. The CDR3 has 14 residues. The trim removed 4 bases at V and 5 bases at J, leaving 7 bases unmatched. The germline V gene encodes CDR1 LGHDT and CDR2 YNNKEL (reference sequence). The CDR3 sequence is CASSPRGEVTEAFF. CDR3 sequence (DNA): TGTGCCAGCAGCCCCAGGGGGGAGGTGACTGAAGCTTTCTTT.

This clone has just one count. The CDR3 loop reads CASRDRAVSPLHF. CDR3 nucleotides: TGTGCCAGCAGAGACAGGGCAGTTTCACCCCTCCACTTT. The chain combines TRBV5-6 with TRBJ1-6; TRBD1 matches at 7 bases. CDR1 and CDR2 from the germline V gene are SGHDT and YYEEEE. CDR3 size: 13 residues. V lost 5 bases and J lost 9; bases outside the gene matches: 5.

V gene TRBV3-1 (or the pseudogene TRBV3-2) combines with J gene TRBJ2-2; 10 nucleotides agree with TRBD2. This CDR3 comprises 22 residues. The V gene's germline CDR1 is LGHDT and CDR2 YNNKEL (reference sequence). V shed 0 bases, J shed 3 bases, and the junction held 19 bases outside the gene matches. In DNA form, the CDR3 reads TGTGCCAGCAGCCAAGACCCACTTGCGAGCGGGGGGGTCCTAAGTCACACCGGGGAGCTGTTTTTT. Protein product: CASSQDPLASGGVLSHTGELFF.

The V gene is TRBV7-2, the J gene TRBJ2-1; 7 nucleotides match TRBD2. J was trimmed by 0 bases and V by 5 bases; bases with no gene match: 7. This CDR3 has 16 residues. CDR1 is SGHTA, CDR2 FQGNSA, per germline. In DNA form, the CDR3 reads TGTGCCAGCAGCGCCAACGGCGGGGGCTCCTACAATGAGCAGTTCTTC. Translation: CASSANGGGSYNEQFF.

J is TRBJ2-5 and V is TRBV5-1; 10 positions match TRBD1. The CDR3 has 14 residues. V was clipped by 5 bases and J by 3 bases; unmatched bases: 4. The V gene's germline CDR1 is SGHRS and CDR2 YFSETQ. The CDR3 protein is CASRPGTGEETQYF. Written as DNA, the CDR3 is TGCGCCAGCAGGCCTGGGACAGGGGAAGAGACCCAGTACTTC. Based on the CDR3 plus reference TRBV5-1 and TRBJ2-5, the full variable domain is KAGVTQTPRYLIKTRGQQVTLSCSPISGHRSVSWYQQTPGQGLQFLFEYFSETQRNKGNFPGRFSGRQFSNSRSEMNVSTLELGDSALYLCASRPGTGEETQYFGPGTRLLVL.

The V call is TRBV11-3, the J call TRBJ2-5; TRBD1 matches 11 bases. The CDR3 covers 16 residues. CDR1 SGHNT and CDR2 YENEEA come from the germline V gene. V was pared by 4 bases and J by 2 bases, with 6 bases of the junction left unmatched. CDR3 region: CASSSRDRGGQETQYF. The CDR3 coding sequence is TGTGCCAGCAGCTCCCGGGACAGGGGGGGTCAAGAGACCCAGTACTTC.

The chain has TRBV5-1 and TRBJ2-3; 7 nucleotides align to TRBD2. The CDR3 covers 14 residues. The germline CDR1 and CDR2 sequences are SGHRS and YFSETQ. Trimming at V came to 2 bases and at J to 4 bases, leaving 4 bases not matched to a gene. The CDR3 DNA is TGCGCCAGCAGCTTAGCGGGGTCCCCAGATACGCAGTATTTT. Residues: CASSLAGSPDTQYF. Drawing the rest from reference TRBV5-1 and TRBJ2-3, the complete variable domain is KAGVTQTPRYLIKTRGQQVTLSCSPISGHRSVSWYQQTPGQGLQFLFEYFSETQRNKGNFPGRFSGRQFSNSRSEMNVSTLELGDSALYLCASSLAGSPDTQYFGPGTRLTVL.

The chain recombines TRBV5-4 with TRBJ2-7; 7 bases fit TRBD1. V was clipped by 4 bases and J by 1 base; unmatched bases: 5. The CDR3 runs to 14 residues. Germline assignment: CDR1 SGHNT and CDR2 YYREEE (reference sequence). DNA for the CDR3: TGTGCCAGCAGCACGACAGGGTCTTCCTACGAGCAGTACTTC. Its translation is CASSTTGSSYEQYF.

This clone has a handful of counts. The J gene is TRBJ1-6, the V gene TRBV2; tentative D call: TRBD1 (6 bases). Germline V CDR1 and CDR2: SNHLY, FYNNEI. Deletions cut 5 bases from V and 6 bases from J, with 11 bases between. CDR3 length: 14 amino acids. As DNA, the CDR3 is TGTGCCAGCAGTTTTGGACAGACTAATTCACCCCTCCACTTT. This sequence encodes CASSFGQTNSPLHF.

The J gene is TRBJ1-2, the V gene TRBV6-4; a possible D gene is TRBD1 (6 bases). The length of the CDR3 is 14 residues. Germline CDR1 and CDR2: MRHNA and SNTAGT. Trimming stripped 4 bases from V and 3 bases from J, with 12 bases between. This chain's CDR3 is CASSVPDRHYGYTF. CDR3 DNA sequence: TGTGCCAGCAGTGTCCCTGACAGGCACTATGGCTACACCTTC.

This sequence joins TRBV13 and TRBJ1-1; unclear D gene. Germline CDR1 and CDR2: PRHDT and FYEKMQ (reference sequence). The CDR3 extends over 13 amino acids. Trimming pared 3 bases from V and 1 base from J, leaving 6 bases between. The chain's CDR3 is CASSFEGNTEAFF. In DNA, the CDR3 is TGTGCCAGCAGCTTCGAGGGGAACACTGAAGCTTTCTTT.

This clone appeared once. The chain recombines TRBV5-1 with TRBJ2-1, with a weak D call TRBD2 (6 bases). From germline, CDR1 is SGHRS and CDR2 YFSETQ. This CDR3 has 16 amino acids. Between the trimmed V and J ends, which lost 0 bases and 0 bases, there was a span of 10 bases. As DNA, the CDR3 is TGCGCCAGCAGCTTGGGGGGAGGCAGCTCCTACAATGAGCAGTTCTTC. It encodes CASSLGGGSSYNEQFF. Looking up the rest from reference TRBV5-1 and TRBJ2-1 gives the full variable domain: KAGVTQTPRYLIKTRGQQVTLSCSPISGHRSVSWYQQTPGQGLQFLFEYFSETQRNKGNFPGRFSGRQFSNSRSEMNVSTLELGDSALYLCASSLGGGSSYNEQFFGPGTRLTVL.